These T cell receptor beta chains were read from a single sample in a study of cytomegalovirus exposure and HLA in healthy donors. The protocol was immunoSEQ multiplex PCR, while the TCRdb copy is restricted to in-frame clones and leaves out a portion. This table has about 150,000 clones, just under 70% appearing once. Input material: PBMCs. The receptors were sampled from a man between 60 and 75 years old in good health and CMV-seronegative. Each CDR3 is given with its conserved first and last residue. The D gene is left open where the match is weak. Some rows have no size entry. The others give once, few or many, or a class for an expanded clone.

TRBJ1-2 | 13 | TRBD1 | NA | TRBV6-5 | CASSSGGNYGYTF | TGTGCCAGCAGCTCAGGGGGTAACTATGGCTACACCTTC
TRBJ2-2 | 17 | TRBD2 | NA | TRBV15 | CATSRTLAGEETGELFF | TGTGCCACCAGCAGGACGCTAGCGGGAGAAGAAACCGGGGAGTTGTTTTTT
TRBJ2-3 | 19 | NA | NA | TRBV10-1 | CASSEFPGHPHRDTDTQYF | TGCGCCAGCAGTGAGTTCCCAGGTCATCCCCATCGGGACACAGATACGCAGTATTTT
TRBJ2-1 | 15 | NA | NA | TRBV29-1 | CSPGNIRGSYNEQFF | TGCAGCCCCGGTAATATCCGGGGTTCCTACAATGAGCAGTTCTTC
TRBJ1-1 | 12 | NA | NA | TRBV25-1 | CASSKKAAEAFF | TGTGCCAGCAGTAAGAAGGCGGCTGAAGCTTTCTTT
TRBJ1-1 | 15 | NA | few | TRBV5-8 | CASSLGDRMNTEAFF | TGTGCCAGCAGCTTGGGTGACAGGATGAACACTGAAGCTTTCTTT
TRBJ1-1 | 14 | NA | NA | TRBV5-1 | CASSSGLQNTEAFF | TGCGCCAGCAGCTCGGGACTGCAGAACACTGAAGCTTTCTTT
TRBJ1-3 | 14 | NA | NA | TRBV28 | CASSFISSGNTIYF | TGTGCCAGCAGTTTTATCTCCTCTGGAAACACCATATATTTT
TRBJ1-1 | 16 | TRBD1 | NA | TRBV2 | CATAPTGGLGSTEAFF | TGTGCCACCGCTCCCACAGGGGGCCTAGGGAGCACTGAAGCTTTCTTT
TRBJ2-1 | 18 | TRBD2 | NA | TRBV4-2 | CASSQDWATSGILDEQFF | TGTGCCAGCAGCCAAGATTGGGCCACTAGCGGGATATTGGATGAGCAGTTCTTC
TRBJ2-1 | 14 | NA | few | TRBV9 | CASSAVESYNEQFF | TGTGCCAGCAGCGCGGTGGAGAGCTACAATGAGCAGTTCTTC
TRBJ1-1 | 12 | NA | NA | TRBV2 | CASSLANTEAFF | TGTGCCAGCAGTCTAGCGAACACTGAAGCTTTCTTT
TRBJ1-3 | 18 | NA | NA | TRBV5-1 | CASSLTPGGGSSGNTIYF | TGCGCCAGCAGCTTAACGCCAGGCGGAGGGAGCTCTGGAAACACCATATATTTT
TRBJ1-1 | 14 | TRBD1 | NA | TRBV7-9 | CASSPVFRGPEAFF | TGTGCCAGCAGCCCAGTTTTCAGGGGGCCTGAAGCTTTCTTT
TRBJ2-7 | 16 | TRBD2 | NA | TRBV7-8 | CASSPGLAGIVYEQYF | TGTGCCAGCAGCCCTGGACTAGCGGGTATCGTATACGAGCAGTACTTC
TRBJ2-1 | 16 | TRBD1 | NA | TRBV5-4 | CASSPRDRGLYNEQFF | TGTGCCAGCAGCCCCAGGGACAGGGGGCTATACAATGAGCAGTTCTTC
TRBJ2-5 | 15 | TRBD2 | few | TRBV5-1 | CASSLTSGSLETQYF | TGCGCCAGCAGTTTGACTAGCGGGAGCCTGGAGACCCAGTACTTC
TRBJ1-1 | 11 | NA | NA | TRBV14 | CASSPGGEAFF | TGTGCCAGCAGCCCCGGAGGCGAAGCTTTCTTT
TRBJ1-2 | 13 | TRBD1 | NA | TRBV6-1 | CALTGGTNYGYTF | TGTGCCCTAACAGGGGGAACTAACTATGGCTACACCTTC
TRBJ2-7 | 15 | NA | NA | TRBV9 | CASSVDGQSAYEQYF | TGTGCCAGCAGCGTAGATGGACAAAGCGCTTACGAGCAGTACTTC
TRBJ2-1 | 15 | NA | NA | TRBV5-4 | CASSLPQGSYNEQFF | TGTGCCAGCAGTCTCCCACAGGGATCCTACAATGAGCAGTTCTTC
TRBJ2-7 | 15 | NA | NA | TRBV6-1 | CASSELVQGPYEQYF | TGTGCCAGCAGTGAATTGGTCCAGGGCCCCTACGAGCAGTACTTC
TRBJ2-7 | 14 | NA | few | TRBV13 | CASSLDREHREQYF | TGTGCCAGCAGCTTAGATCGGGAACACCGCGAGCAGTACTTC
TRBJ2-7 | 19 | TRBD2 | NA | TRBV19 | CASSIIKGGLAGGKDEQYF | TGTGCCAGTAGTATAATCAAAGGGGGACTAGCGGGAGGAAAGGACGAGCAGTACTTC
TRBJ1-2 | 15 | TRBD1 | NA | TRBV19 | CASRNPGQGSAGYTF | TGTGCCAGTAGAAATCCGGGACAGGGATCCGCTGGCTACACCTTC
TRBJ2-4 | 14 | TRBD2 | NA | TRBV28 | CASSSDPLLAGQYF | TGTGCCAGCAGTTCCGATCCCCTACTAGCGGGACAGTACTTC
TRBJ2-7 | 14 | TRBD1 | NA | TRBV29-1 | CSVADRGGLYEQYF | TGCAGCGTTGCCGACAGGGGGGGGTTGTACGAGCAGTACTTC
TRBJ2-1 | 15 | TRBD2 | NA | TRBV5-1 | CASSPRVAGGNEQFF | TGCGCCAGCAGTCCCCGGGTAGCGGGAGGCAATGAGCAGTTCTTC
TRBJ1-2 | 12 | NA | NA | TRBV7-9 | CASSFDSHGYTF | TGTGCCAGCAGCTTCGACAGTCATGGCTACACCTTC
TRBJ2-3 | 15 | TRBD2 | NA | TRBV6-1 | CASSTTSGGADTQYF | TGTGCCAGCAGCACAACTAGCGGGGGTGCAGATACGCAGTATTTT
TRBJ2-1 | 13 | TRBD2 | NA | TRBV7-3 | CASSLGREGEQFF | TGTGCCAGCAGCTTAGGACGGGAGGGGGAGCAGTTCTTC
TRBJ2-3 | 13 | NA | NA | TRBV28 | CALQGRAVDTQYF | TGTGCCCTGCAGGGGAGGGCCGTGGATACGCAGTATTTT
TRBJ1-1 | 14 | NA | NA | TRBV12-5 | CASGLGDRNTEAFF | TGTGCTAGTGGTTTGGGTGACAGGAACACTGAAGCTTTCTTT
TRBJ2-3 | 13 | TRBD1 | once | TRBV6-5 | CASKTGSTDTQYF | TGTGCCAGCAAGACAGGGAGCACAGATACGCAGTATTTT
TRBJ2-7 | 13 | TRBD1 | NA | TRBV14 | CASSPGQNYEQYF | TGTGCCAGCAGCCCGGGACAGAACTACGAGCAGTACTTC
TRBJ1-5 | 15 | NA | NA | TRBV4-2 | CASSQDQGTNQPQHF | TGTGCCAGCAGCCAAGATCAGGGCACTAACCAGCCCCAGCATTTT
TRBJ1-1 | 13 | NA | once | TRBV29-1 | CSVPKEGNTEAFF | TGCAGCGTCCCGAAGGAGGGGAACACTGAAGCTTTCTTT
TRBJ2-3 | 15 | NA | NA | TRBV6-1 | CASRVDHGGTDTQYF | TGTGCCAGCAGGGTAGATCACGGGGGCACAGATACGCAGTATTTT
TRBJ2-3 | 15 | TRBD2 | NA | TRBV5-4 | CASMTSGSRTDTQYF | TGTGCCAGCATGACTAGCGGGAGTAGAACAGATACGCAGTATTTT
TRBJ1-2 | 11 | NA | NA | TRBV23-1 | CANSCNYGYTF | TGCGCCAACTCCTGTAACTATGGCTACACCTTC
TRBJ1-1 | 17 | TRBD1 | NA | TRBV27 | CASTSTGESPMNTEAFF | TGTGCCAGCACCTCCACAGGGGAGAGTCCGATGAACACTGAAGCTTTCTTT
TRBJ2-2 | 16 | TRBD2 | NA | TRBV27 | CARASSGRAAAGELFF | TGTGCCAGGGCGTCTAGCGGGAGGGCCGCGGCCGGGGAGCTGTTTTTT
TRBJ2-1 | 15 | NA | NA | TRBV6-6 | CASNLQGMGYNEQFF | TGTGCCAGCAACCTACAGGGTATGGGGTACAATGAGCAGTTCTTC